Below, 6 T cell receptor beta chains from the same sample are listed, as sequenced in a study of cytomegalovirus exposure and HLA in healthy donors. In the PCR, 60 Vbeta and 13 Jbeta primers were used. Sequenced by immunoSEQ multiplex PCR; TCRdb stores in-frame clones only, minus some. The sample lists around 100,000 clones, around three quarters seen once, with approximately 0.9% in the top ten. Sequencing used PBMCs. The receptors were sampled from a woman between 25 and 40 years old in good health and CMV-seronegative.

The CDR3 region is CSVEVWREVDTQYF. The CDR3 DNA follows: TGCAGCGTTGAAGTTTGGCGGGAGGTCGATACGCAGTATTTT. V is TRBV29-1 and J is TRBJ2-3; 8 bases are shared with TRBD2. The CDR3 loop spans 14 amino acids. V lost 1 base, J lost 6 bases, and 6 bases stayed unmatched. The germline V gene has CDR1 SQVTM and CDR2 ANQGSEA.

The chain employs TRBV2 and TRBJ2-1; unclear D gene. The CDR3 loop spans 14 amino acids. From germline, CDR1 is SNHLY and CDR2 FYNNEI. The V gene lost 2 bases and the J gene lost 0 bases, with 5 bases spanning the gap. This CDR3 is CASSESSSYNEQFF. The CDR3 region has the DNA TGTGCCAGCAGTGAAAGTAGCTCCTACAATGAGCAGTTCTTC.

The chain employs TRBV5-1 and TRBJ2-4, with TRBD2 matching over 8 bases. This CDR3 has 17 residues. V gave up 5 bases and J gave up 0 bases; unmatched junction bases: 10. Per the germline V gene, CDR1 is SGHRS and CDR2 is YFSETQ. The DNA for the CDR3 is TGCGCCAGCAGTGAGAATAGCGGGGCTCTAGCCAAAAACATTCAGTACTTC. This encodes CASSENSGALAKNIQYF.

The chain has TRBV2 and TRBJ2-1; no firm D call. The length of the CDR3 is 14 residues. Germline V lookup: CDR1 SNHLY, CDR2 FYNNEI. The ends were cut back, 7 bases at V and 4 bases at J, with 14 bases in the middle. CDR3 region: CASIPSAPYNEQFF. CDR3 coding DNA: TGTGCCAGCATCCCCAGCGCCCCATACAATGAGCAGTTCTTC. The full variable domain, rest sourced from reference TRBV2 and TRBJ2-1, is EPEVTQTPSHQVTQMGQEVILRCVPISNHLYFYWYRQILGQKVEFLVSFYNNEISEKSEIFDDQFSVERPDGSNFTLKIRSTKLEDSAMYFCASIPSAPYNEQFFGPGTRLTVL.

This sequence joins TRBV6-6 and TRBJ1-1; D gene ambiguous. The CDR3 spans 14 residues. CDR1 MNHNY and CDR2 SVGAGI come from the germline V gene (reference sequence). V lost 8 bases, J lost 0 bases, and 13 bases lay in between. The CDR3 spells CASLPGELNTEAFF. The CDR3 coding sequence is TGTGCCAGCCTTCCCGGGGAGCTGAACACTGAAGCTTTCTTT.

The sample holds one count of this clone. This CDR3 reads CATSRDTSSEEAFF. The CDR3 DNA follows: TGTGCCACCAGCAGAGACACCTCGAGTGAAGAAGCTTTCTTT. The rearrangement links TRBV15 to TRBJ1-1; D is unresolved. Germline values: CDR1 LNHNV, CDR2 YYDKDF (reference sequence). The CDR3 runs 14 residues. Trimming stripped 0 bases from V and 8 bases from J, with 13 bases between.